This TCR beta chain derives from a study of blood T cell repertoires in COVID-19. The CDR3 has 14 residues. The germline V gene encodes CDR1 SGDLS and CDR2 YYNGEE. V lost 3 bases and J lost 3; bases outside the gene matches: 5. This table comes from immunoSEQ multiplex PCR, and its TCRdb copy is limited to in-frame clones, with some not included. This sample has 100,000 to 150,000 clones, with around 81% found just once. Sequences were obtained from peripheral blood. The chain recombines TRBV9 with TRBJ1-2; 7 bases line up with TRBD1. This clonotype was obtained from a man between 65 and 80 years old with acute or convalescent COVID-19. CDR3 sequence (DNA): TGTGCCAGCAGCGAATCGACAGGGTACTATGGCTACACCTTC. Translation gives CASSESTGYYGYTF.